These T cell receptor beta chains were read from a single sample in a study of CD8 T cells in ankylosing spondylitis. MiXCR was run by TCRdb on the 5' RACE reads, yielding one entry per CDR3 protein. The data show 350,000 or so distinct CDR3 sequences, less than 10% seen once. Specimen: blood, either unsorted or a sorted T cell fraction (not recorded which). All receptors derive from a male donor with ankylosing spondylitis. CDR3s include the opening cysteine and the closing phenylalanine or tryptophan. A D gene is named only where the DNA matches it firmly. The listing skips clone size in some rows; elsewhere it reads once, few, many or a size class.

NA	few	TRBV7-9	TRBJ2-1	TGTGCCAGCAGCTTAGAACCGGGCGGTGAGCAGTTCTTC	CASSLEPGGEQFF
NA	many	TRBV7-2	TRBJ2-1	TGTGCCAGCAGCAAATACAATGAGCAGTTCTTC	CASSKYNEQFF
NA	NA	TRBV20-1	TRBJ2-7	TGCAGTGCTAGAGATGGGGCGCGCTACGAGCAGTACTTC	CSARDGARYEQYF
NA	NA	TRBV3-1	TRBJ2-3	TGTGCCAGCAGCCAAGAGGGCAGGGTTAGCACAGGTACGCAGTATTTT	CASSQEGRVSTGTQYF
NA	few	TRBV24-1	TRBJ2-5	TGTGCCACCAGTGTATCAGGGTTAGGAGAGACCCAGTACTTC	CATSVSGLGETQYF
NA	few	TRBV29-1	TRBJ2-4	TGCAGCGTTGAAGCACCCCCACGCGGATCGGGCAAAAACATTCAGTACTTC	CSVEAPPRGSGKNIQYF
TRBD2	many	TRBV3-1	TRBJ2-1	TGTGCCAGCAGCCAAGATTGGAGGACTAGCGGGGTTAGCTCCTACAATGAGCAGTTCTTC	CASSQDWRTSGVSSYNEQFF
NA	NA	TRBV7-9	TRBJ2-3	TGTGCCAGCAGAGGAGACAGGACTTTTGAGGCAGATACGCAGTATTTT	CASRGDRTFEADTQYF
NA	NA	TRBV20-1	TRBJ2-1	TGCAGTGCTAGAGATGGGAGGGGGGTTGGGTACAATGAGCAGTTCTTC	CSARDGRGVGYNEQFF
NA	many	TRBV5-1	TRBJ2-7	TGCGCCAGCAGCTTGGACGGTACCTACGAGCAGTACTTC	CASSLDGTYEQYF
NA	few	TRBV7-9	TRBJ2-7	TGTGCCAGCGGGCCCGCGGGGGCCATCTACGAGCAGTACTTC	CASGPAGAIYEQYF
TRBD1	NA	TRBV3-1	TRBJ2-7	TGTGCCAGCAGGCTGGCGGAACAGGGGTCCTACGAGCAGTACTTC	CASRLAEQGSYEQYF
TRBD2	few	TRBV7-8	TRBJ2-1	TGTGCCAGCACCGTAGCGGGAGGGCCCTATGAGCAGTTCTTC	CASTVAGGPYEQFF
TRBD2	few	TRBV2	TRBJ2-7	TGTGCCAGCAGGCGGGGGGAAAAGACCTACGAGCAGTACTTC	CASRRGEKTYEQYF
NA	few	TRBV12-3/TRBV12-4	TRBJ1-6	TGTGCCAGCAGGGGGGGGGGCCTGTCACCCCTCCACTTT	CASRGGGLSPLHF
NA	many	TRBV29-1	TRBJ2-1	TGCAGCGTTGAAGAGTCAGTTGAGCAGTTCTTC	CSVEESVEQFF
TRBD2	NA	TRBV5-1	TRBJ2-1	TGCGCCAGCAGCTTGATGCCCCAGCGGGAGCGCTCCTACAATGAGCAGTTCTTC	CASSLMPQRERSYNEQFF
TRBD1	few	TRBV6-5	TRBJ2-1	TGTGCCAGCAGTTACGGGACAGGGTACGACGGCAATGAGCAGTTCTTC	CASSYGTGYDGNEQFF
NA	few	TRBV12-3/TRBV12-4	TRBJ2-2	TGTGCCAGCAGTCCGCGCGACAGTATACTGAACACCGGGGAGCTGTTTTTT	CASSPRDSILNTGELFF
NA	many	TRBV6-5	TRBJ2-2	TGTGCCAGCAGTTACTCGGGTAGCGCCGGGGAGCTGTTTTTT	CASSYSGSAGELFF
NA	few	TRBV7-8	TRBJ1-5	TGTGCCAGCAGCTTGATTGGGCGGGCCCCCGAGCCCCAGCATTTT	CASSLIGRAPEPQHF
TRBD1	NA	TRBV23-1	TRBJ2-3	TGCGCCAGCAGTCAATTACACGGACAGGGAAGAGACACAGATACGCAGTATTTT	CASSQLHGQGRDTDTQYF
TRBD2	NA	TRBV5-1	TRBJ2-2	TGCGCCAGCAGCTGGTCCGGGACTAGCGATAGCGGGGAGCTGTTTTTT	CASSWSGTSDSGELFF
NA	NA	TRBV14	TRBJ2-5	TGTGCCAGCAGCCAAGATGGAATAGAAGAGACCCAGTACTTC	CASSQDGIEETQYF
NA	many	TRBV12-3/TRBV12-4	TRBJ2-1	TGTGCCAGCAGTTTAGTAGGGGGGAATGAGCAGTTCTTC	CASSLVGGNEQFF
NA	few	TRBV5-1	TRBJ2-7	TGCGCCAGCAGCTTGGAGGGTTCGGCCTACGAGCAGTACTTC	CASSLEGSAYEQYF
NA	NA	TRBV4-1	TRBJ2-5	TGCGCCAGCAGCCAGAACAGGGTGGATTCAGAGACCCAGTACTTC	CASSQNRVDSETQYF
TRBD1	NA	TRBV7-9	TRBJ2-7	TGTGCCAGCAGCTCGAGCGGAAGGGGGCCCTACGAGCAGTACTTC	CASSSSGRGPYEQYF
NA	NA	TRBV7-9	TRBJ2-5	TGTGCCAGCAGCTCCGGAGTGGGGAGAGAGACCCAGTACTTC	CASSSGVGRETQYF
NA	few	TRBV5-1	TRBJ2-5	TGCGCCAGCAGCTGGGCGGGGACAGCCCAAGAGACCCAGTACTTC	CASSWAGTAQETQYF
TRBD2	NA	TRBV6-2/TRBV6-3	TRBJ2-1	TGTGCCAGCAGTTATGGCAAGTACGGGAGGGCCACGAATGAGCAGTTCTTC	CASSYGKYGRATNEQFF
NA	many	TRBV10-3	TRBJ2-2	TGTGCCATCATGGGGGACACCGGGGAGCTGTTTTTT	CAIMGDTGELFF
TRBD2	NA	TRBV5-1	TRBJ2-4	TGCGCCAGCAGCTTGGATCCGGGACTAGCGGGAGTGGACTTC	CASSLDPGLAGVDF
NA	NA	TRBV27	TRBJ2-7	TGTGCCAGCAGTTTATCGCTTGGGAGCTCCTACGAGCAGTACTTC	CASSLSLGSSYEQYF
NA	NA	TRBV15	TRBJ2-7	TGTGCCACCAGCAGAGATCCGGTCTCCTACGAGCAGTACTTC	CATSRDPVSYEQYF
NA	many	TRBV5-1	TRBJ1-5	TGCGCCAGCAGCCCAGACCAGGGAGGCAATCAGCCCCAGCATTTT	CASSPDQGGNQPQHF